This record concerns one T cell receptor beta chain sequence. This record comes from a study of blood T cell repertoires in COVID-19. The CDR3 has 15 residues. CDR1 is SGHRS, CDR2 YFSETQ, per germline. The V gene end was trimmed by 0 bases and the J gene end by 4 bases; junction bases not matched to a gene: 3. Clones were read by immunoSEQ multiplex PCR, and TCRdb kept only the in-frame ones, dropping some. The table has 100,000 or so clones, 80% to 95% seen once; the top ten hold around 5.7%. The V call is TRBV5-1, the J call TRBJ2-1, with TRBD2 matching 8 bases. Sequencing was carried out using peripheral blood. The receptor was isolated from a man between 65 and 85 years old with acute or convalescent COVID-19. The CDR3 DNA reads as TGCGCCAGCAGCTTGGTAGCTAGCGGGTACAATGAGCAGTTCTTC. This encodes CASSLVASGYNEQFF.